A single sample is the source of the 8 T cell receptor beta chains below, sequenced in a study of blood T cells in healthy people across ages. A second PCR, run for about 7 to 11 cycles, used a sample-barcoded 5' primer plus a J-beta primer mix. TCRdb reanalysed the 5' RACE reads using MiXCR and keeps one entry per CDR3 protein. The sample contains around 1,000,000 distinct CDR3 sequences, 35% to 40% of which appear only once. Sequences were obtained from blood. The receptors shown here come from a man aged 18 to 29 in good health.

This clonotype was seen a handful of times. The rearrangement joins TRBV7-2 to TRBJ1-6, with a weak D call TRBD1 (6 bases). The CDR3 covers 16 residues. V dropped 6 bases and J dropped 9 bases, with 21 bases sitting between them. Germline CDR1 reads SGHTA; CDR2 reads FQGNSA. CDR3 nucleotides: TGTGCCAGCAGGAGGCAAGAACAGGGCTTAGGTTCACCCCTCCACTTT. This translates into CASRRQEQGLGSPLHF.

The V call is TRBV28, the J call TRBJ1-2; D ambiguous. CDR3 length equals 17 residues. Germline V CDR1 and CDR2: MDHEN, SYDVKM. With 7 bases removed from V and 4 bases from J, the gap between germline ends came to 25 bases. CDR3 in amino acids: CASNNPVGGLAFYGYTF. The CDR3 DNA reads as TGTGCCAGCAACAACCCAGTTGGAGGGCTCGCCTTCTATGGCTACACCTTC.

The rearrangement joins TRBV20-1 to TRBJ1-5, with a possible D match to TRBD1 (6 bases). V gave up 4 bases and J gave up 3 bases, with 13 bases separating them. The germline CDR1 and CDR2 sequences are DFQATT and SNEGSKA (reference sequence). The CDR3 loop spans 14 amino acids. DNA of the CDR3: TGCAGTGCTAATACCAGGGGTTACAATCAGCCCCAGCATTTT. Its translation is CSANTRGYNQPQHF.

As concerns this clonotype: A single base separates this from a much larger clone, so it may be a read error. This chain connects TRBV24-1 to TRBJ2-1; D is possibly TRBD2 (8 bases). The CDR3 sequence is 16 residues long. Per germline, CDR1 KGHDR and CDR2 SFDVKD. The V end was cut by 4 bases, the J end by 3 bases, with 15 bases between. CDR3 amino acids: CATSDPQGTSYNEQFF. DNA for the CDR3: TGTGCCACCAGTGACCCACAGGGGACTAGCTACAATGAGCAGTTCTTC.

This clonotype occurred a few times. The rearrangement uses TRBV20-1 and TRBJ1-4, with 7 bases that match TRBD1. The CDR3 extends over 13 amino acids. Germline CDR1 DFQATT, CDR2 SNEGSKA (reference sequence). After removal of 3 bases from V and 4 bases from J, the junction contained 2 bases not matched to a gene. The CDR3 is CSARTGLNEKLFF. The CDR3 nucleotides read TGCAGTGCTAGGACAGGGCTTAATGAAAAACTGTTTTTT.

This clonotype was picked up a small number of times. V is TRBV5-1 and J is TRBJ1-1, with D perhaps matching TRBD1 (6 bases). The ends were cut back, 5 bases at V and 3 bases at J, with 14 bases in the middle. The CDR3 length is 14 residues. Germline loops: CDR1 SGHRS, CDR2 YFSETQ. The CDR3 sequence is CASRVAGVDTEAFF. In DNA, the CDR3 is TGCGCCAGCAGGGTTGCAGGGGTGGACACTGAAGCTTTCTTT.

The V gene is TRBV30, the J gene TRBJ2-1; D unclear. V lost 2 bases to trimming and J lost 2 bases, with 4 bases between them. The CDR3 contains 12 residues. Germline lookup yields CDR1 GTSNPN and CDR2 SVGIG (reference sequence). The CDR3 region has the DNA TGTGCCTGGAGTTCAACCTACAATGAGCAGTTCTTC. Its protein product is CAWSSTYNEQFF.

The rearrangement links TRBV7-2 to TRBJ2-3; 12 bases agree with TRBD2. Germline loops: CDR1 SGHTA, CDR2 FQGNSA. The CDR3 is 17 residues long. The V and J ends lost 1 base and 5 bases, in that order; junction bases with no gene match: 7. Here the CDR3 DNA reads TGTGCCAGCAGCTTAGGCCTTCTAGCGGGGGGGGGAGATACGCAGTATTTT. It yields the protein CASSLGLLAGGGDTQYF.